These T cell receptor beta chains were read from a single sample in a study of spatial heterogeneity in lung cancer. TCRdb passed the 5' RACE reads through MiXCR, listing each CDR3 protein once. The table records 25,000 or so distinct CDR3 sequences, about 4.4% of them present only once. The source material was PBMCs, sampled at surgery. The receptors derive from a male donor with early-stage non-small cell lung cancer. The CDR3 runs from the conserved cysteine through the conserved F or W. The D gene is left open where the match is weak. Size is stated for part of the rows, as once, few or many counts, or as a class when the clone is expanded.

DNA	CDR3	V	size	D	J
TGTGCCAGCAGTTTTCTTGGACAGGGGGGCTCTGGGGCCAACGTCCTGACTTTC	CASSFLGQGGSGANVLTF	TRBV28	many	TRBD1	TRBJ2-6
TGTGCCAGCAGACTCAACTCCTACGAGCAGTACTTC	CASRLNSYEQYF	TRBV2	few	NA	TRBJ2-7
TGTGCCAGCGGCCGCCGGGACAGGGGAGAGACCCAGTACTTC	CASGRRDRGETQYF	TRBV28	many	TRBD1	TRBJ2-5
TGCGCCAGCAACCTGGTGGGCACAGATACGCAGTATTTT	CASNLVGTDTQYF	TRBV4-1	NA	NA	TRBJ2-3
TGTGCCAGCTCACCACGAGGGTCAGGCAATGAGCAGTTCTTC	CASSPRGSGNEQFF	TRBV18	many	NA	TRBJ2-1
TGTGCCACCAGTGGCCAGACTAATGAGCAGTTCTTC	CATSGQTNEQFF	TRBV24-1	many	NA	TRBJ2-1
TGTGCCAGCACCCCGGGGCTGGCCAGTGAGCAGTTCTTC	CASTPGLASEQFF	TRBV6-6	many	NA	TRBJ2-1
TGTGCCAGCAGCCAAAGCAGCTACGAGCAGTACTTC	CASSQSSYEQYF	TRBV14	many	NA	TRBJ2-7
TGTGCCAGCAGCAGGATTTACAATGAGCAGTTCTTC	CASSRIYNEQFF	TRBV6-1	many	NA	TRBJ2-1
TGTGCCAGCAGGGGGACAGAGGAATATGGCTACACCTTC	CASRGTEEYGYTF	TRBV6-2/TRBV6-3	many	TRBD1	TRBJ1-2
TGTGCCACCCGCCGGGGAGACAGAGTGTACGAGCAGTACTTC	CATRRGDRVYEQYF	TRBV27	many	NA	TRBJ2-7
TGTGCCAGCACCAAGAGCCTTACGGGAAACACCATATATTTT	CASTKSLTGNTIYF	TRBV28	many	NA	TRBJ1-3
TGTGCCAGCAGCATGAGACAGAACACTGAAGCTTTCTTT	CASSMRQNTEAFF	TRBV9	many	NA	TRBJ1-1
TGCAGTGCTAGGGATAGTTACAAGGGCGATAATGAGCAGTTCTTC	CSARDSYKGDNEQFF	TRBV20-1	many	NA	TRBJ2-1
TGTGCCAGCAGTTTAAGGGCGGGGGCCAATGAGCAGTTCTTC	CASSLRAGANEQFF	TRBV12-3/TRBV12-4	many	NA	TRBJ2-1
TGCAGCGTCGGACGAGATCGCACAGATACGCAGTATTTT	CSVGRDRTDTQYF	TRBV29-1	many	NA	TRBJ2-3
TGTGCCAGCAGTGGGCTAGCCGGCGAGCAGTACTTC	CASSGLAGEQYF	TRBV2	many	NA	TRBJ2-7
TGTGCCAGCAGCCCTGGGACCGGGACCCGCGAAGCTTTCTTT	CASSPGTGTREAFF	TRBV7-9	many	NA	TRBJ1-1
TGCAGTGCTAGAGTTTCCCCCGGGGGGCCGGCAGATACGCAGTATTTT	CSARVSPGGPADTQYF	TRBV20-1	many	NA	TRBJ2-3
TGCGCCAGCCGAGGGACCTTGAACACTGAAGCTTTCTTT	CASRGTLNTEAFF	TRBV10-1	many	NA	TRBJ1-1
TGCAGTGCGGAATCCGGACAGGGTTCCACCGGGGAGCTGTTTTTT	CSAESGQGSTGELFF	TRBV20-1	many	TRBD1	TRBJ2-2
TGTGCCAGCAGCGCCGCTGGGGGTACTGAAGCTTTCTTT	CASSAAGGTEAFF	TRBV7-3	many	NA	TRBJ1-1
TGCAGTGCCCTCGCGTTACCCACAGATACGCAGTATTTT	CSALALPTDTQYF	TRBV20-1	many	NA	TRBJ2-3
TGTGCCAGCAGTTTTCGCAGGGGGCGTCTCGAGCAGTACTTC	CASSFRRGRLEQYF	TRBV28	many	TRBD1	TRBJ2-7
TGTGCCAGCAGCCCAACAGGGGACACCGGGGAGCTGTTTTTT	CASSPTGDTGELFF	TRBV5-4	many	TRBD1	TRBJ2-2
TGTGCCAGCAGCAAAGGGGCGCGGGGGTGTCGCACAGATACGCAGTATTTT	CASSKGARGCRTDTQYF	TRBV21-1	medium-sized	NA	TRBJ2-3
TGTGCCAGCAGCACCGGGACTAGCGGGAGGAATGAGCAGTTCTTC	CASSTGTSGRNEQFF	TRBV12-3/TRBV12-4	many	TRBD2	TRBJ2-1